This T cell receptor (beta chain) was identified during a study of blood T cell repertoires in COVID-19. Whole-study context: Whether acute or convalescent, the COVID-19 samples came from the United States, Italy and Spain. T cells, B-cell-depleted T cells, or PBMCs supplied cDNA or gDNA.

Original handling: Cell counts per sample came from amplifying reference gene primers. TCRdb's table, derived via immunoSEQ multiplex PCR, lists solely in-frame clones and lacks some. The D gene and trimming were derived from the DNA, and the V and J assignments and clone size from that table. The sample has about 150,000 clones, 75% to 90% seen once. The germline V and J ends were trimmed by 5 bases and 5 bases, with 12 bases remaining between them. Germline-derived CDR1 and CDR2 are SGHAT and FQNNGV. The CDR3 length is 14 residues. The chain combines TRBV11-2 with TRBJ1-4; D not resolved. This TCR derives from a woman between 40 and 55 years old with acute or convalescent COVID-19. What was sequenced was peripheral blood. The CDR3 DNA is TGTGCCAGCAGCGATGCCGGGATCAATGAAAAACTGTTTTTT. It is translated as CASSDAGINEKLFF.